The clone carrying this T cell receptor beta chain was picked up a small number of times. Its specificity is not known. The genes are named according to mouse. The read ends 1 residue shy of where the CDR3 ends; the end is completed using the germline J gene. This record belongs to a study of tissue T cells after allogeneic stem cell transplantation. Time point given: mouse harvest day 14 after allogeneic transplant. Each mouse received 10^7 T-cell-depleted marrow cells plus 10^6 splenic CD5+ T cells by tail vein. This CDR3 contains 11 residues. Germline V gene sequence: CDR1 KGHPV, CDR2 FQNQEV (reference sequence). V lost 4 bases to trimming and J lost 9 bases; unmatched junction nucleotides: 2. Study-wide results and limits: Few T cell clones were shared across patients, but motif clusters showed tissue-specific shared signatures.

TCRdb keeps only in-frame clones here, not all; method: immunoSEQ multiplex PCR. The table lists about 2,800 clones, approximately 40% of them singletons. The origin of this receptor is a female BALB/c mouse given C57BL/6 T cells with graft-versus-host disease after an allogeneic hematopoietic cell transplant. The rearrangement uses TRBV26 and TRBJ1-1; 7 nucleotides line up with TRBD1. The specimen was gut tissue. CDR3 loop: CASSPGGKVFF. Partial CDR3 DNA: TGTGCCAGCAGTCCAGGGGGAAAAGTCTTC.